This T cell receptor beta chain was obtained from a study of lymphopenia after photon versus proton radiotherapy. Regarding the study as a whole: Relative stability marked proton patients; photon patients lost diversity and naive cells. Survival link was tested only in deceased patients; proton benefit remains a possibility.

The V segment lost 6 bases and the J segment 2 bases; nucleotides outside the gene matches: 5. Germline V gene sequence: CDR1 LGHNT, CDR2 FRNRAP. The CDR3 is 14 amino acids. Assay: immunoSEQ multiplex PCR; the TCRdb copy retains only in-frame clones and omits some. Among about 25,000 clones listed, under 85% were seen once. Of note for this clone: Its antigen is not known.

The V call is TRBV12-5, the J call TRBJ2-7, with 9 positions matching TRBD1. The sequence derives from a woman in her fifties or sixties with pancreatic cancer. The sample here was peripheral blood, taken from a patient treated with photon-based radiotherapy. The CDR3 here is CASGLGQGTYEQYF. In nucleotides, the CDR3 is TGTGCTAGTGGCCTGGGACAGGGAACCTACGAGCAGTACTTC.